The 22 T cell receptor beta chains presented below share a single source sample, sequenced in a study of T cell responses to AZD1222 COVID-19 vaccine. Some clones are missing from TCRdb's copy, which holds only in-frame ones; the method was immunoSEQ multiplex PCR. The sample includes some 160,000 clones, approximately 91% of them seen just once. The sequencing here drew on peripheral blood, taken 28 days after the second AZD1222 dose. Every receptor here comes from an adult who received the AZD1222 COVID-19 vaccine.

This chain links TRBV14 with TRBJ2-3; tentatively, D is TRBD1 or TRBD2 (5 bases each). The CDR3 loop spans 15 amino acids. Germline V gene sequence: CDR1 SGHDN, CDR2 FVKESK. The V and J ends lost 3 bases and 2 bases respectively, with 12 bases between them. The DNA for the CDR3 is TGTGCCAGCAGCCAGTGGGGGACGGACACAGATACGCAGTATTTT. It specifies CASSQWGTDTDTQYF.

The V gene is TRBV3-1 (or the pseudogene TRBV3-2), the J gene TRBJ2-7, with a weak D call TRBD2 (5 bases). The CDR3 sequence is 14 residues long. Trimming stripped 1 base from V and 3 bases from J, with 10 bases between. Germline values: CDR1 LGHDT, CDR2 YNNKEL (reference sequence). CDR3 in amino acids: CASSQGVGLYEQYF. DNA for the CDR3: TGTGCCAGCAGCCAAGGGGTAGGACTCTACGAGCAGTACTTC.

This sequence joins TRBV6-5 and TRBJ2-7; D remains ambiguous. V dropped 0 bases and J dropped 2 bases, with 11 bases sitting between them. CDR1 MNHEY and CDR2 SVGAGI come from the germline V gene. The CDR3 covers 15 residues. CDR3 residues: CASSYSLGGTYEQYF. The CDR3 coding sequence is TGTGCCAGCAGTTACTCTCTGGGTGGCACCTACGAGCAGTACTTC.

This chain joins TRBV5-1 and TRBJ1-1; 9 nucleotides align to TRBD1. J lost 6 bases, V lost 4 bases, and 4 bases had no gene match. CDR1 and CDR2 (germline): SGHRS, YFSETQ. The CDR3 has 13 residues. This chain's CDR3 is CASSPGQGPEAFF. The CDR3 region has the DNA TGCGCCAGCAGCCCGGGACAGGGCCCTGAAGCTTTCTTT.

This chain uses TRBV6-6 with TRBJ2-1, with a tentative D call TRBD2 (5 bases). The CDR3 has 15 residues. From germline, CDR1 is MNHNY and CDR2 SVGAGI (reference sequence). The ends were cut back, 2 bases at V and 0 bases at J, with 8 bases in the middle. CDR3 bases: TGTGCCAGCAGTTACGGGAGCCTCTCCTACAATGAGCAGTTCTTC. Translating gives CASSYGSLSYNEQFF.

The chain has TRBV7-3 and TRBJ2-7, with 9 bases aligning to TRBD1. The CDR3 is 15 residues long. V was pared by 0 bases and J by 5 bases, with 5 bases of the junction left unmatched. Germline loops: CDR1 SGHTA, CDR2 FQGTGA. Here the CDR3 reads CASSLTGDRVNEQYF. Written as DNA, the CDR3 is TGTGCCAGCAGCTTAACGGGGGACAGGGTTAACGAGCAGTACTTC.

V and J are TRBV6-5 and TRBJ2-5; a possible D gene is TRBD1 (5 bases). The germline V and J ends were trimmed by 2 bases and 0 bases, with 10 bases remaining between them. The CDR3 extends over 15 amino acids. CDR1 is MNHEY, CDR2 SVGAGI, per germline. This CDR3 is CASSYGHKYQETQYF. DNA of the CDR3: TGTGCCAGCAGTTACGGACATAAGTACCAAGAGACCCAGTACTTC.

About this clone itself: Other DNA sequences in this specimen translate into the identical CDR3. The chain joins TRBV6-5 to TRBJ2-6, with unresolved D. CDR1 and CDR2 (germline): MNHEY, SVGAGI. V shed 4 bases and J shed 0 bases, with 4 bases lying between them. The CDR3 totals 14 residues. CDR3 amino acids: CASSSSSGANVLTF. CDR3 nucleotide sequence: TGTGCCAGCAGTTCTTCCTCTGGGGCCAACGTCCTGACTTTC.

The genes are TRBV5-6 and TRBJ2-7; either TRBD1 or TRBD2 may supply D (5 bases each). V lost 3 bases, J lost 6 bases, and 13 bases lay in between. CDR1 and CDR2 (germline): SGHDT, YYEEEE. This CDR3 comprises 13 residues. CDR3 protein: CASSSGTTGEQYF. CDR3 nucleotide sequence: TGTGCCAGCAGCTCCGGGACCACCGGCGAGCAGTACTTC.

The chain is built from TRBV3-1 (or the pseudogene TRBV3-2) and TRBJ2-3; 9 bases align to TRBD2. This CDR3 contains 18 residues. The V and J ends lost 2 bases and 4 bases, in that order; junction bases with no gene match: 13. The germline CDR1 and CDR2 sequences are LGHDT and YNNKEL (reference sequence). The chain's CDR3 is CASSQRGIAGETPDTQYF. In nucleotides, the CDR3 is TGTGCCAGCAGCCAAAGAGGGATAGCGGGGGAAACCCCAGATACGCAGTATTTT.

The chain carries TRBV24-1 and TRBJ1-1, with D possibly TRBD1 on 6 matching bases. The CDR3 extends over 13 amino acids. Trimming pared 12 bases from V and 1 base from J, leaving 14 bases between. Looked up from germline, CDR1 is KGHDR and CDR2 is SFDVKD. CDR3 residues: CAGLRGENTEAFF. Here the CDR3 DNA reads TGTGCCGGACTCAGGGGAGAGAACACTGAAGCTTTCTTT.

The chain recombines TRBV4-1 with TRBJ2-7; D not resolved. CDR3 size: 17 residues. Germline V gene sequence: CDR1 MGHRA, CDR2 YSYEKL. With 2 bases removed from V and 4 bases from J, the gap between germline ends came to 21 bases. As DNA, the CDR3 is TGCGCCAGCAGCCAAATCTATGTCCCCAACAGTCCTTACGAGCAGTACTTC. Protein: CASSQIYVPNSPYEQYF.

The genes are TRBV18 and TRBJ2-3, with D unclear. V lost 0 bases to trimming and J lost 0 bases, with 4 bases between them. Germline V CDR1 and CDR2: KGHSH, LQKENI. This CDR3 comprises 14 residues. In DNA form, the CDR3 reads TGTGCCAGCTCACCACCGCAGAGCACAGATACGCAGTATTTT. It codes for CASSPPQSTDTQYF.

The rearrangement joins TRBV18 to TRBJ1-1, with a tentative D call TRBD1 (6 bases). There are 14 residues in the CDR3. Germline V CDR1 and CDR2: KGHSH, LQKENI. Trimming cost V 0 bases and J 1 base, with 6 bases left between them. Here the CDR3 reads CASSPPGGNTEAFF. The CDR3 nucleotides read TGTGCCAGCTCACCACCAGGGGGGAACACTGAAGCTTTCTTT.

The chain is built from TRBV7-3 and TRBJ2-3; 13 nucleotides match TRBD2. The CDR3 extends over 16 amino acids. The junction had 9 bases not matched to a gene; V was cut back by 6 bases and J by 6 bases. Germline CDR1 reads SGHTA; CDR2 reads FQGTGA. The CDR3 is CASSTRLAGGGDTQYF. CDR3 nucleotides: TGTGCCAGCAGTACTAGACTAGCGGGAGGAGGCGATACGCAGTATTTT.

The V gene is TRBV5-6, the J gene TRBJ2-7, with 8 bases matching TRBD2. J was trimmed by 3 bases and V by 3 bases; bases with no gene match: 5. The CDR3 length is 14 residues. Germline CDR1 reads SGHDT; CDR2 reads YYEEEE. CDR3 in DNA: TGTGCCAGCAGCTCGTTAGCGGGAATCTACGAGCAGTACTTC. Protein sequence: CASSSLAGIYEQYF.

This clone has only a few counts. The rearrangement links TRBV18 to TRBJ1-1; weak D call: TRBD1 (6 bases). Germline V lookup: CDR1 KGHSH, CDR2 LQKENI. V lost 2 bases to trimming and J lost 4 bases, with 8 bases between them. The CDR3 contains 13 residues. Written as DNA, the CDR3 is TGTGCCAGCTCACCAGGGGGGCTCACTGAAGCTTTCTTT. This sequence encodes CASSPGGLTEAFF. The full variable domain, rest sourced from reference TRBV18 and TRBJ1-1, is NAGVMQNPRHLVRRRGQEARLRCSPMKGHSHVYWYRQLPEEGLKFMVYLQKENIIDESGMPKERFSAEFPKEGPSILRIQQVVRGDSAAYFCASSPGGLTEAFFGQGTRLTVV.

V and J are TRBV27 and TRBJ2-1; D uncertain. Germline V gives CDR1 MNHEY, CDR2 SMNVEV (reference sequence). The CDR3 runs to 15 residues. V dropped 3 bases and J dropped 8 bases, with 17 bases sitting between them. Here the CDR3 reads CASSFRLGPRDEQFF. CDR3 bases: TGTGCCAGCAGTTTTCGTCTAGGACCACGCGATGAGCAGTTCTTC.

The V and J genes are TRBV27 and TRBJ1-1, with D unresolved. The V gene's germline CDR1 is MNHEY and CDR2 SMNVEV (reference sequence). Trimming removed 7 bases at V and 10 bases at J, with 13 bases between. The CDR3 sequence is 11 residues long. The CDR3: CASIRAGIAFF. The CDR3 nucleotides are TGTGCCAGCATTCGCGCGGGAATAGCTTTCTTT.

This rearrangement joins TRBV9 to TRBJ1-6, with 7 bases that match TRBD1. CDR3 size: 14 residues. Germline V CDR1 and CDR2: SGDLS, YYNGEE. Unmatched junction bases numbered 7, after V lost 3 bases and J lost 10 bases. CDR3 in DNA: TGTGCCAGCAGCGAAGACAGGGATGCGTCACCCCTCCACTTT. This sequence encodes CASSEDRDASPLHF.

The CDR3 DNA is TGTGCCAGCAGCCTAGCCAAAAACATTCAGTACTTC. This codes for CASSLAKNIQYF. The rearrangement joins TRBV3-1 (or the pseudogene TRBV3-2) to TRBJ2-4; D is uncertain. Germline CDR1 reads LGHDT; CDR2 reads YNNKEL (reference sequence). V was shortened by 4 bases and J by 0 bases, with 1 base between the two germline ends. The CDR3 has 12 residues.

This clone is a singleton in its sample. The J gene is TRBJ2-2, the V gene TRBV27; D is ambiguous. CDR1 MNHEY and CDR2 SMNVEV come from the germline V gene (reference sequence). Trimming took 7 bases from V and 5 from J, leaving 11 bases between them. There are 13 residues in the CDR3. The CDR3 is CASTPGLTGELFF. In DNA form, the CDR3 reads TGTGCCAGCACCCCGGGCTTAACCGGGGAGCTGTTTTTT.